The 27 T cell receptor beta chains reported below all come from one sample, sequenced in a study of Graves' ophthalmopathy and Graves' hyperthyroidism. TCR beta CDR3 regions were amplified from RNA transcripts. HTBI primers were employed in first-round RT-PCR, then a second-round multiplex PCR followed. Via MiXCR, TCRdb re-called the multiplex PCR reads, giving one row per CDR3 protein. The sample lists about 600,000 distinct CDR3 sequences, under 45% occurring once. What was sequenced was peripheral blood or thyroid tissue (not recorded which). The receptors shown here come from an adult man with Graves' hyperthyroidism.

In this sample, this clonotype turned up many times. V and J are TRBV19 and TRBJ2-7, with a tentative D call TRBD1 (6 bases). Trimming took off 0 bases at V and 6 bases at J, with 9 bases between the two ends. CDR3 length: 13 residues. Germline V CDR1 and CDR2: LNHDA, SQIVND (reference sequence). CDR3 region: CASSIDPRGEQYF. The CDR3 DNA reads as TGTGCCAGTAGTATAGATCCCAGGGGCGAGCAGTACTTC.

This clonotype was counted between two and nine times. The genes are TRBV7-3 and TRBJ2-2, with 12 bases fitting TRBD2. Looked up from germline, CDR1 is SGHTA and CDR2 is FQGTGA. The CDR3 spans 19 residues. V gave up 3 bases and J gave up 6 bases; unmatched junction bases: 14. The CDR3 DNA is TGTGCCAGCAGCTTGTATCCACTAGCGGGAGGACGAGGATCCGGGGAGCTGTTTTTT. Its translation is CASSLYPLAGGRGSGELFF.

This clonotype was counted ten times or more. J is TRBJ1-2 and V is TRBV29-1; 11 positions match TRBD1. The CDR3 sequence is 15 residues long. Germline V lookup: CDR1 SQVTM, CDR2 ANQGSEA. V shed 4 bases, J shed 3 bases, and the junction held 7 bases outside the gene matches. The CDR3 sequence is CSVAYPGQGDYGYTF. The CDR3 coding sequence is TGCAGCGTTGCGTATCCGGGACAGGGGGACTATGGCTACACCTTC. Using reference TRBV29-1 and TRBJ1-2 for the parts outside the CDR3, the full variable domain is SAVISQKPSRDICQRGTSLTIQCQVDSQVTMMFWYRQQPGQSLTLIATANQGSEATYESGFVIDKFPISRPNLTFSTLTVSNMSPEDSSIYLCSVAYPGQGDYGYTFGSGTRLTVV.

This chain connects TRBV24-1 to TRBJ2-7; D is perhaps TRBD1 (5 bases). Germline V gives CDR1 KGHDR, CDR2 SFDVKD. Trimming pared 3 bases from V and 5 bases from J, leaving 13 bases between. The CDR3 consists of 14 residues. CDR3 loop: CATSDAQGRDEQYF. The CDR3 DNA reads TGTGCCACCAGTGATGCCCAGGGAAGGGACGAGCAGTACTTC.

Details on this clonotype: This clone may be a read error of a much larger clone one base away. This rearrangement joins TRBV10-2 to TRBJ2-5, with D perhaps TRBD1 (7 bases). The CDR3 contains 15 residues. Germline loops: CDR1 WSHSY, CDR2 SAAADI. CDR3 coding DNA: TGTGCCAGCAGTTACGGCAGGGGGGTCCGGGAGACCCAGTACTTC. It yields the protein CASSYGRGVRETQYF.

This clonotype was seen repeatedly, ten times or more. The CDR3 sequence: CASNRGLGTGELFF. The CDR3 DNA reads as TGTGCCAGCAATCGTGGGTTGGGCACCGGGGAGCTGTTTTTT. This sequence joins TRBV7-3 and TRBJ2-2; unclear D gene. The CDR3 spans 14 residues. Trimming took 7 bases from V and 4 from J, leaving 13 bases between them. The germline CDR1 and CDR2 sequences are SGHTA and FQGTGA.

CDR3 amino acids: CASSLQGRFGNTIYF. CDR3 nucleotide sequence: TGCGCCAGCAGCTTACAGGGTCGGTTCGGAAACACCATATATTTT. The chain is built from TRBV4-1 and TRBJ1-3, with D perhaps TRBD1 (6 bases). Trimming took off 5 bases at V and 4 bases at J, with 15 bases between the two ends. The CDR3 has 15 residues. The germline CDR1 and CDR2 sequences are MGHRA and YSYEKL.

The V gene is TRBV20-1, the J gene TRBJ2-1, with D perhaps matching TRBD2 (6 bases). Germline V gene lookup returns CDR1 DFQATT and CDR2 SNEGSKA (reference sequence). V lost 6 bases, J lost 6 bases, and 18 bases lay in between. The CDR3 totals 14 residues. The CDR3 reads CSAAVREKSNEQFF. CDR3 sequence (DNA): TGCAGTGCGGCTGTGCGGGAAAAAAGCAATGAGCAGTTCTTC.

This chain connects TRBV7-6 to TRBJ2-2; no clear D. The germline CDR1 and CDR2 sequences are SGHVS and FNYEAQ. The CDR3 extends over 15 amino acids. Deletions cut 5 bases from V and 1 base from J, with 11 bases between. The CDR3 loop is CASSTWAKNTGELFF. The CDR3 DNA is TGTGCCAGCAGCACCTGGGCAAAGAACACCGGGGAGCTGTTTTTT.

This clonotype has at least ten counts. This sequence joins TRBV11-3 and TRBJ2-5; maybe TRBD1 (6 bases). V lost 5 bases to trimming and J lost 5 bases, with 9 bases between them. CDR3 length: 12 residues. CDR1 and CDR2 from the germline V gene are SGHNT and YENEEA. The CDR3 sequence: CASSRRGETQYF. CDR3 in DNA: TGTGCCAGCAGCCGAAGGGGGGAGACCCAGTACTTC.

This clonotype was seen a few times. The chain couples TRBV7-9 to TRBJ2-5, with 8 bases matching TRBD1. The CDR3 has 13 amino acids. CDR1 SEHNR and CDR2 FQNEAQ come from the germline V gene (reference sequence). Trimming at V came to 5 bases and at J to 7 bases, leaving 6 bases not matched to a gene. The CDR3 sequence: CASSPTTGVTQYF. CDR3 sequence (DNA): TGTGCCAGCAGCCCGACGACAGGGGTGACCCAGTACTTC.

Turning to this clonotype: It may be a read error: a sequence one base away is much more abundant. This chain's CDR3 is CAISSRFSLEQYF. Written as DNA, the CDR3 is TGTGCCATCAGTTCGAGGTTTTCTCTGGAGCAGTACTTC. The genes are TRBV10-3 and TRBJ2-7; D gene ambiguous. V was shortened by 5 bases and J by 7 bases, with 15 bases between the two germline ends. From germline, CDR1 is ENHRY and CDR2 SYGVKD. The CDR3 runs 13 residues.

This clonotype was seen ten or more times. V and J are TRBV29-1 and TRBJ2-7; 7 nucleotides line up with TRBD1. Germline CDR1 SQVTM, CDR2 ANQGSEA. The V and J ends lost 3 bases and 1 base, in that order; junction bases with no gene match: 3. This CDR3 spans 13 amino acids. The CDR3 spells CSVEKDRSYEQYF. The CDR3 nucleotides read TGCAGCGTTGAGAAGGACAGGTCCTACGAGCAGTACTTC.

As to this clonotype: This could be a read error, since a much larger clone is one nucleotide away. The CDR3 does not end in the conserved phenylalanine or tryptophan, so this is likely a read error. The chain joins TRBV9 to TRBJ2-2; the D gene is possibly TRBD1 (6 bases). The germline gives CDR1 SGDLS, CDR2 YYNGEE. Deletions cut 1 base from V and 7 bases from J, with 8 bases between. The CDR3 has 13 amino acids. As DNA, the CDR3 is TGTGCCAGCAGCGTACAGGGGCACGGGGAGCTGTTTTCT. This gives the protein CASSVQGHGELFS.

With respect to this clonotype: A much larger clone lies one base from this, so it may be a read error. The gene calls are TRBV29-1 and TRBJ1-3; TRBD1 is a possible D gene (5 bases). Germline lookup yields CDR1 SQVTM and CDR2 ANQGSEA. The CDR3 consists of 15 residues. The CDR3 loop is CSGGPGGLSGNSIYF. The CDR3 region has the DNA TGCAGCGGGGGACCCGGGGGTCTCTCTGGAAACTCCATATATTTT.

The sample holds many counts of this clonotype. The chain couples TRBV5-8 to TRBJ1-1, with D perhaps matching TRBD1 (6 bases). The CDR3 consists of 16 residues. V lost 4 bases, J lost 3 bases, and 19 bases lay in between. The germline V gene encodes CDR1 SGHTS and CDR2 YDEGEE. Here the CDR3 reads CASSRMAGHGDTEAFF. CDR3 in DNA: TGTGCCAGCAGCCGGATGGCGGGACATGGGGACACTGAAGCTTTCTTT. Filled out from reference TRBV5-8 and TRBJ1-1, the complete variable domain reads EAGVTQSPTHLIKTRGQQATLRCSPISGHTSVYWYQQALGLGLQFLLWYDEGEERNRGNFPPRFSGRQFPNYSSELNVNALELEDSALYLCASSRMAGHGDTEAFFGQGTRLTVV.

This clonotype was detected ten times or more. The chain has TRBV5-1 and TRBJ1-1, with a tentative D call TRBD1 (5 bases). The germline V and J ends were trimmed by 2 bases and 6 bases, with 17 bases remaining between them. The CDR3 consists of 15 residues. Germline-derived CDR1 and CDR2 are SGHRS and YFSETQ. CDR3 DNA: TGCGCCAGCAGCTTATCAGGGATGGGGAGCGCTGAAGCTTTCTTT. It translates to CASSLSGMGSAEAFF.

This clonotype was seen only a few times. This chain uses TRBV7-8 with TRBJ2-7; D gene unclear. The CDR3 extends over 14 amino acids. V was trimmed by 5 bases and J by 2 bases, leaving 13 bases between them. Germline CDR1 SGHVS, CDR2 FQNEAQ. CDR3 protein: CASSQEAFAYEQYF. The DNA for the CDR3 is TGTGCCAGCAGCCAAGAGGCGTTTGCCTACGAGCAGTACTTC.

This chain joins TRBV10-3 and TRBJ2-7; 8 positions agree with TRBD1. V lost 2 bases and J lost 10; bases outside the gene matches: 4. Germline CDR1 is ENHRY and CDR2 is SYGVKD. The CDR3 extends over 12 amino acids. The DNA of the CDR3 is TGTGCCATCAGTGAGGGACAGGGCGATCAGTACTTC. Protein product: CAISEGQGDQYF.

This clonotype was counted only a few times. This chain uses TRBV9 with TRBJ1-5; D unresolved. Germline V gives CDR1 SGDLS, CDR2 YYNGEE. The CDR3 extends over 13 amino acids. Trimming took 0 bases from V and 11 from J, leaving 12 bases between them. The CDR3 sequence: CASSVDVGETQHF. CDR3 bases: TGTGCCAGCAGCGTAGACGTGGGAGAGACCCAGCATTTT. The variable domain in full, completed from reference TRBV9 and TRBJ1-5, reads DSGVTQTPKHLITATGQRVTLRCSPRSGDLSVYWYQQSLDQGLQFLIQYYNGEERAKGNILERFSAQQFPDLHSELNLSSLELGDSALYFCASSVDVGETQHFGDGTRLSIL.

The sample holds a few counts of this clonotype. A much larger clone is a single base away; this may be a read error. The rearrangement joins TRBV12-3 or TRBV12-4 to TRBJ1-2, with D perhaps matching TRBD1 (6 bases). The CDR3 is made up of 15 amino acids. CDR3 nucleotides: TGTGCCAGCAGTGCGACCAGGGGTTCTTACTATGGCCACACCTTC. It is translated as CASSATRGSYYGHTF.

This clonotype was counted between two and nine times. This chain joins TRBV4-2 and TRBJ2-7, with D unclear. The CDR3 runs 16 residues. Germline assignment: CDR1 LGHNA and CDR2 YNFKEQ. Trimming shortened V by 0 bases and J by 0 bases, and 12 bases separated the two germline ends. CDR3 sequence: CASSQDAVENSYEQYF. In DNA form, the CDR3 reads TGTGCCAGCAGCCAAGACGCTGTAGAGAACTCCTACGAGCAGTACTTC.

In this sample, this clonotype turned up many times. The J gene is TRBJ1-2, the V gene TRBV7-2; D might be TRBD1 (6 bases). The germline V and J ends were trimmed by 3 bases and 4 bases, with 12 bases remaining between them. There are 14 residues in the CDR3. CDR1 is SGHTA and CDR2 is FQGNSA in the germline V gene. The CDR3 nucleotides are TGTGCCAGCAGCTTCAGACAGGAGGGCTATGGCTACACCTTC. Translated: CASSFRQEGYGYTF.

V gene TRBV28 combines with J gene TRBJ2-7; TRBD2 aligns across 8 bases. V lost 8 bases, J lost 2 bases, and 8 bases stayed unmatched. Germline V gene data show CDR1 as MDHEN and CDR2 as SYDVKM. There are 14 residues in the CDR3. CDR3 region: CASSSGGSPYEQYF. CDR3 sequence (DNA): TGTGCCAGCTCTTCGGGAGGGTCCCCCTACGAGCAGTACTTC.

This chain uses TRBV7-9 with TRBJ2-2, with 12 bases identical to TRBD2. The CDR3 loop spans 16 amino acids. V was pared by 5 bases and J by 6 bases, with 7 bases of the junction left unmatched. CDR1 SEHNR and CDR2 FQNEAQ come from the germline V gene (reference sequence). Here the CDR3 reads CASSPTTSGRSGELFF. The CDR3 coding sequence is TGTGCCAGCAGCCCTACCACTAGCGGGAGGTCCGGGGAGCTGTTTTTT.

This clonotype has a count of ten or more. The chain links TRBV6-1 to TRBJ1-1; D gene ambiguous. This CDR3 has 13 residues. Germline V gives CDR1 MNHNS, CDR2 SASEGT. Trimming removed 6 bases from V and 4 bases from J, with 12 bases in between. CDR3: CASRTFRSTEAFF. DNA of the CDR3: TGTGCCAGCAGGACCTTCAGGAGCACTGAAGCTTTCTTT.

J is TRBJ1-1 and V is TRBV10-3; 7 bases are shared with TRBD1. V lost 4 bases and J lost 2; bases outside the gene matches: 4. CDR1 ENHRY and CDR2 SYGVKD come from the germline V gene. The CDR3 spans 14 residues. The CDR3 coding sequence is TGTGCCATCAGTGCTGACAGGGCCAACACTGAAGCTTTCTTT. This encodes CAISADRANTEAFF.